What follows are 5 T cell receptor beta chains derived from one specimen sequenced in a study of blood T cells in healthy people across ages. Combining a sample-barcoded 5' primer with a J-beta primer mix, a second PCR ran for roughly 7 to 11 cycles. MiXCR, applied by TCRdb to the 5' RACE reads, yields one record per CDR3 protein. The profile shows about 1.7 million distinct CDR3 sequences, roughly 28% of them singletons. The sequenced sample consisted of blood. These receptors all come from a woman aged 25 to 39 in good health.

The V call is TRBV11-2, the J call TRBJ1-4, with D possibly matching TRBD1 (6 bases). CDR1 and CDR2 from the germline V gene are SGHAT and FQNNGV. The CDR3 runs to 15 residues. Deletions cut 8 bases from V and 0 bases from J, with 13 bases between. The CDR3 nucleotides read TGTGCCAGCGGCTCACGGACAGCAACTAATGAAAAACTGTTTTTT. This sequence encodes CASGSRTATNEKLFF.

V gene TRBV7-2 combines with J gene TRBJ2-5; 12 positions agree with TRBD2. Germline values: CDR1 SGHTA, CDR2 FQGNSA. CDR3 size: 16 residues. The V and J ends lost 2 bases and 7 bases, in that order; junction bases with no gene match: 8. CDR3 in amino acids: CASSLPSSGRGVTQYF. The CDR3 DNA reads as TGTGCCAGCAGCTTACCGTCTAGCGGGAGGGGAGTGACCCAGTACTTC.

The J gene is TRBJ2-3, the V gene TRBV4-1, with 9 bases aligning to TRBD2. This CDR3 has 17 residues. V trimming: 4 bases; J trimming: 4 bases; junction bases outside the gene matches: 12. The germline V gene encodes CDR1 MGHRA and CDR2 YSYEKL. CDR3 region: CASSPSGASGGADTQYF. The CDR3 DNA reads TGCGCCAGCAGCCCTAGCGGGGCGTCCGGGGGGGCAGATACGCAGTATTTT.

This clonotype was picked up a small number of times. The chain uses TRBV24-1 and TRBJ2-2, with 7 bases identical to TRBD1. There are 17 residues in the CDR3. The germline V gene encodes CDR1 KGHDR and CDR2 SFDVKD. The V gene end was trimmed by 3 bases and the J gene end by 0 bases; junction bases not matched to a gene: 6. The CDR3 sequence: CATSDAPGTANTGELFF. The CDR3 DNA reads TGTGCCACCAGTGATGCCCCCGGGACAGCGAACACCGGGGAGCTGTTTTTT.

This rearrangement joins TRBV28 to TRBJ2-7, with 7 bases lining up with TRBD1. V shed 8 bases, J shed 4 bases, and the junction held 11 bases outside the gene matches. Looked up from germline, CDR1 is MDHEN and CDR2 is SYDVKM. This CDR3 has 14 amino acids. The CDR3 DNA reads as TGTGCCAGCGGCCGGGACAGAGATCCTTACGAGCAGTACTTC. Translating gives CASGRDRDPYEQYF.